This T cell receptor beta chain was obtained from a study of identifying expanded T cells in peripheral blood. Study results and limitations: About 1.2 clones differed between technical replicates, versus around 15 and 19 over time.

Collection occurred without any documented infections or immune events in donors. The CDR3 has 20 residues. TCRdb keeps only in-frame clones here, not all; method: immunoSEQ multiplex PCR. The sample shows approximately 83,000 clones, 85% of them seen only once. This clone was observed once. As yet, its antigen is unknown. The origin of this receptor is a person aged 18 to 70 in good health. The material sequenced was blood. The chain recombines TRBV21-1 with TRBJ1-6. TRBV21-1 is an annotated pseudogene. Here the CDR3 DNA reads TGTGCCAGCATCCCCGGCCAAGGGCCCCGAGGAAGCTCCTATAATTCACCCCTCCACTTT. Translated: CASIPGQGPRGSSYNSPLHF.